A single sample is the source of the 21 T cell receptor beta chains below, sequenced in a study of blood T cells in healthy people across ages. Sample-barcoded 5' priming and a J-beta primer mix drove a second PCR of roughly 6 to 12 cycles. TCRdb processed the 5' RACE reads anew with MiXCR; each CDR3 protein has one entry. In the table there are 650,000 to 800,000 distinct CDR3 sequences, approximately 52% of which are singletons. The sample comprised blood. The origin of the receptors is an elderly woman in good health.

Points on this clonotype: This may be a read error: a much more frequent sequence differs by one nucleotide. V is TRBV27 and J is TRBJ2-7; possible D gene TRBD1, 5 bases. The CDR3 extends over 16 amino acids. V lost 5 bases and J lost 3, with 20 bases in between. The germline V gene encodes CDR1 MNHEY and CDR2 SMNVEV (reference sequence). CDR3 sequence: CASSPDDSGRDYEQYF. CDR3 in DNA: TGTGCCAGCAGTCCGGATGACTCAGGCAGGGACTACGAGCAGTACTTC.

This clonotype showed up just once. The chain employs TRBV5-6 and TRBJ2-6; 11 bases fit TRBD1. V lost 0 bases and J lost 0; bases outside the gene matches: 8. The CDR3 has 20 residues. CDR1 is SGHDT, CDR2 YYEEEE, per germline. CDR3 protein: CASSLAYGQGAYSGANVLTF. Written as DNA, the CDR3 is TGTGCCAGCAGCTTGGCGTACGGACAGGGGGCATACTCTGGGGCCAACGTCCTGACTTTC.

The sample holds a few counts of this clonotype. The V and J genes are TRBV5-5 and TRBJ2-1, with a possible D match to TRBD2 (5 bases). The CDR3 consists of 17 residues. V was trimmed by 2 bases and J by 5 bases, leaving 20 bases between them. Germline CDR1 SGHKS, CDR2 YYEKEE (reference sequence). The CDR3 loop reads CASSFWASQLRDNEQFF. CDR3 sequence (DNA): TGTGCCAGCAGCTTTTGGGCTAGCCAACTGCGGGACAATGAGCAGTTCTTC. The complete variable domain, with remaining parts taken from reference TRBV5-5 and TRBJ2-1, reads DAGVTQSPTHLIKTRGQQVTLRCSPISGHKSVSWYQQVLGQGPQFIFQYYEKEERGRGNFPDRFSARQFPNYSSELNVNALLLGDSALYLCASSFWASQLRDNEQFFGPGTRLTVL.

The chain uses TRBV5-1 and TRBJ2-5, with TRBD2 as a possible D gene (6 bases). CDR3 length: 15 residues. CDR1 and CDR2 (germline): SGHRS, YFSETQ. Trimming stripped 5 bases from V and 2 bases from J, with 16 bases between. CDR3 coding DNA: TGCGCCAGCAGTCAAAACGGGGGACCACAAGAGACCCAGTACTTC. Amino acid sequence: CASSQNGGPQETQYF.

This clonotype was recorded many times. V and J are TRBV28 and TRBJ2-3, with D perhaps TRBD1 or TRBD2 (7 bases each). Trimming removed 7 bases at V and 5 bases at J, with 22 bases between. The CDR3 has 16 residues. The germline V gene encodes CDR1 MDHEN and CDR2 SYDVKM. CDR3 in DNA: TGTGCCAGCACCCCGAGAGGGAGGGGGCGTAAAGATACGCAGTATTTT. Its protein product is CASTPRGRGRKDTQYF.

There are many counts of this clonotype. The chain links TRBV10-3 to TRBJ2-1; D is undetermined. V was clipped by 6 bases and J by 4 bases, with 7 bases between them. CDR3 length: 12 amino acids. CDR1 ENHRY and CDR2 SYGVKD come from the germline V gene. CDR3 coding DNA: TGTGCCATCAGCGCAGCATACAATGAGCAGTTCTTC. Encoded protein: CAISAAYNEQFF.

The CDR3 DNA reads as TGTGCCAGCTCGGGGACTAGCGGGAGGGCAGATACGCAGTATTTT. Protein product: CASSGTSGRADTQYF. The V and J genes are TRBV28 and TRBJ2-3, with 16 nucleotides matching TRBD2. Germline V CDR1 and CDR2: MDHEN, SYDVKM. J lost 4 bases, V lost 8 bases, and 3 bases had no gene match. The CDR3 loop spans 15 amino acids.

This clonotype was detected only a few times. The chain uses TRBV28 and TRBJ2-5; either TRBD1 or TRBD2 may supply D (5 bases each). The CDR3 is made up of 13 amino acids. V was cut by 2 bases and J by 11 bases, with 15 bases left in between. CDR1 is MDHEN and CDR2 is SYDVKM in the germline V gene. Written as DNA, the CDR3 is TGTGCCAGCAGTTTAGGGGGAATCAATGAGCAGTACTTC. Protein product: CASSLGGINEQYF.

The CDR3 bases are TGTGCCATCAGTGGAGGCGGGACTCCCTACGAGCAGTACTTC. This sequence encodes CAISGGGTPYEQYF. The chain carries TRBV10-3 and TRBJ2-7; D perhaps matches TRBD2 (6 bases). Germline values: CDR1 ENHRY, CDR2 SYGVKD. Trimming cost V 4 bases and J 2 bases, with 12 bases left between them. This CDR3 has 14 amino acids.

In regard to this clonotype: Given a much more abundant clone one base away, this may be a read error. The CDR3 sequence: CASSSRTGGSGANVLTF. DNA of the CDR3: TGTGCCAGCAGTTCCCGGACAGGGGGGTCTGGGGCCAACGTCCTGACTTTC. This chain uses TRBV6-5 with TRBJ2-6; the match to TRBD1 covers 10 bases. This CDR3 contains 17 residues. The germline CDR1 and CDR2 sequences are MNHEY and SVGAGI. The J segment lost 1 base and the V segment lost 4 bases, leaving 4 bases of the junction unmatched.

This clonotype was detected many times. A much more abundant neighbour one base away suggests this may be a read error. The chain couples TRBV6-5 to TRBJ2-7; a possible D gene is TRBD2 (6 bases). Germline CDR1 MNHEY, CDR2 SVGAGI. The CDR3 runs 14 residues. The germline V and J ends were trimmed by 5 bases and 2 bases, with 13 bases remaining between them. CDR3 loop: CASSDRGSPYEQYF. The DNA of the CDR3 is TGTGCCAGCAGTGACCGGGGGAGCCCCTACGAGCAGTACTTC.

The gene calls are TRBV27 and TRBJ2-5, with 11 positions matching TRBD2. The end of the DNA is better explained by TRBJ2-7, so the J call may be wrong. The germline CDR1 and CDR2 sequences are MNHEY and SMNVEV (reference sequence). The CDR3 runs to 17 residues. CDR3 bases: TGTGCCAGCAGTCCCGGACCGGGACTAGCGGAATCCTACGAGCAGTACTTC. Encoded protein: CASSPGPGLAESYEQYF.

V is TRBV7-2 and J is TRBJ1-5; 8 bases fit TRBD1. This CDR3 is 16 amino acids long. Losses at the gene ends were 3 bases for V and 4 bases for J; bases not matched to a gene: 8. Germline V gives CDR1 SGHTA, CDR2 FQGNSA. This chain's CDR3 is CASSLTGAAVNQPQHF. The CDR3 nucleotides are TGTGCCAGCAGCTTGACAGGGGCTGCTGTTAATCAGCCCCAGCATTTT.

The chain employs TRBV27 and TRBJ2-3, with D perhaps matching TRBD1 (7 bases). The V gene's germline CDR1 is MNHEY and CDR2 SMNVEV (reference sequence). Trimming took 2 bases from V and 8 from J, leaving 8 bases between them. The CDR3 extends over 12 amino acids. CDR3 DNA: TGTGCCAGCAGTTTACAGGGGGGTACGCAGTATTTT. It encodes CASSLQGGTQYF.

This clonotype was recorded many times. The chain has TRBV12-3 or TRBV12-4 and TRBJ2-7; unclear D gene. The CDR3 has 13 residues. V lost 5 bases to trimming and J lost 6 bases, with 14 bases between them. Written as DNA, the CDR3 is TGTGCCAGCAGTCCTAGGGCCACCTCCGAGCAGTACTTC. Protein: CASSPRATSEQYF.

Note on this clonotype: Sequence at one end of the junction differs from germline and may be a read error. The chain uses TRBV2 and TRBJ2-2; possibly TRBD2 for D (5 bases). In germline, CDR1 is SNHLY, CDR2 FYNNEI. The CDR3 spans 12 residues. Written as DNA, the CDR3 is TGTGCCAGCAGCGCGGATACCGGGGAGTTGTTTTTT. This gives the protein CASSADTGELFF.

This clonotype has a count of ten or more. The rearrangement joins TRBV20-1 to TRBJ2-3, with 7 bases lining up with TRBD2. This CDR3 has 15 residues. Losses at the gene ends were 7 bases for V and 6 bases for J; bases not matched to a gene: 16. CDR1 is DFQATT, CDR2 SNEGSKA, per germline (reference sequence). CDR3 protein: CSVPPRRGWADTQYF. The CDR3 coding sequence is TGCAGTGTCCCCCCGCGGCGGGGGTGGGCTGATACGCAGTATTTT.

Regarding this clonotype: A much larger clone differs from this one at a single base, so this may be a read error. The chain has TRBV20-1 and TRBJ2-2; 8 nucleotides line up with TRBD1. V shed 5 bases and J 3 bases; nucleotides not matched to a gene: 8. Germline-derived CDR1 and CDR2 are DFQATT and SNEGSKA (reference sequence). The CDR3 is made up of 15 amino acids. CDR3 residues: CSASNRGSDTGELFF. CDR3 sequence (DNA): TGCAGTGCTTCTAACAGGGGGTCGGACACCGGGGAGCTGTTTTTT.

In regard to this clonotype: One base away lies a much larger clone, so this may be a sequencing read error. The genes are TRBV6-5 and TRBJ2-5, with 9 bases identical to TRBD1. The CDR3 extends over 14 amino acids. Trimming at V came to 10 bases and at J to 11 bases, leaving 17 bases not matched to a gene. Germline CDR1 reads MNHEY; CDR2 reads SVGAGI. For the CDR3, the DNA is TGTGCCACGACATCGGGACAGGGAAACGATGAGCAGTACTTC. Translating it yields CATTSGQGNDEQYF.

The chain joins TRBV6-2 or TRBV6-3 to TRBJ2-1; 8 nucleotides agree with TRBD2. The CDR3 has 15 amino acids. The junction had 9 bases not matched to a gene; V was cut back by 6 bases and J by 5 bases. The V gene's germline CDR1 is MNHEY and CDR2 SVGEGT. The CDR3 here is CASSPSGREHNEQFF. The CDR3 DNA follows: TGTGCCAGCAGCCCGAGCGGGAGAGAACACAATGAGCAGTTCTTC.

With respect to this clonotype: A much more abundant neighbour one base away suggests this may be a read error. The chain couples TRBV12-3 or TRBV12-4 to TRBJ2-4; D is possibly TRBD2 (5 bases). The end of the DNA is better explained by TRBJ2-7, so the J call may be wrong. This CDR3 region has 12 residues. CDR3: CASSLLVAEQYF. The CDR3 DNA reads TGTGCCAGCAGCTTACTAGTTGCCGAGCAGTACTTC.